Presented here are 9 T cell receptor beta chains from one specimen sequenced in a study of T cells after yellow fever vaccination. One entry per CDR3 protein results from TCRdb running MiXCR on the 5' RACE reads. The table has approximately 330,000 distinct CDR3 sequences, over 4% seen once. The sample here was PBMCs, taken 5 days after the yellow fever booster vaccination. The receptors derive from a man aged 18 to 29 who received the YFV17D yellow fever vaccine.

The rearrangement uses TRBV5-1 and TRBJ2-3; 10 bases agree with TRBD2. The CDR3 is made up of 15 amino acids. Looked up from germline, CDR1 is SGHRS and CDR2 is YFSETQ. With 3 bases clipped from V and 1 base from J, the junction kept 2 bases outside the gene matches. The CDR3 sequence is CASSYSGGRTDTQYF. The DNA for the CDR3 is TGCGCCAGCAGCTATAGCGGGGGGCGCACAGATACGCAGTATTTT.

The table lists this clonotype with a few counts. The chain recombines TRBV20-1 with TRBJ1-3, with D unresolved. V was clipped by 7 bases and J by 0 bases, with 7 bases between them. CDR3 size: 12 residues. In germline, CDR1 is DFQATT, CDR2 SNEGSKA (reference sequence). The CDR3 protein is CSGGSSGNTIYF. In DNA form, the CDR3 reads TGCAGTGGAGGGAGCTCTGGAAACACCATATATTTT.

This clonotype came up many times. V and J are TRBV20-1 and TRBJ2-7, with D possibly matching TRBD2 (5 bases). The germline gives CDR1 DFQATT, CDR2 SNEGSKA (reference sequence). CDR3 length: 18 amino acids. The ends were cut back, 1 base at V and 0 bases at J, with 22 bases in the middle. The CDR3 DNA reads TGCAGTGCTAGAGCTTTCCCCGGTGGCGGGCGACGCTCCTACGAGCAGTACGTC. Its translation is CSARAFPGGGRRSYEQYV.

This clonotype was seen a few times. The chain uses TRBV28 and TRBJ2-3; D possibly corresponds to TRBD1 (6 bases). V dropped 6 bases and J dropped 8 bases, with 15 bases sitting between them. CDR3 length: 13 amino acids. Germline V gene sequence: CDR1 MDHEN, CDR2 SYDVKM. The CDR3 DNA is TGTGCCAGCAGATACAGGGCCCTGGGTACGCAGTATTTT. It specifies CASRYRALGTQYF.

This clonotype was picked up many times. CDR3 DNA: TGTGCCAGCAGCTTGGGAGGGGCTGGCAATCAGCCCCAGCATTTT. Translating it yields CASSLGGAGNQPQHF. The chain employs TRBV5-8 and TRBJ1-5, with D possibly being TRBD1 (5 bases). Germline V gives CDR1 SGHTS, CDR2 YDEGEE. V gave up 0 bases and J gave up 2 bases, with 9 bases separating them. The CDR3 contains 15 residues.

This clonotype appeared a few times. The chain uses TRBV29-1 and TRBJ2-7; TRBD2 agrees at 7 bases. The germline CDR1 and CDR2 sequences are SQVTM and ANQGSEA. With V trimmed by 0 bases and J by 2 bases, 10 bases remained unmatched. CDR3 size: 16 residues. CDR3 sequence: CSVEDRGGVDPYEQYF. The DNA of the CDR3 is TGCAGCGTTGAAGATCGGGGAGGGGTCGACCCCTACGAGCAGTACTTC.

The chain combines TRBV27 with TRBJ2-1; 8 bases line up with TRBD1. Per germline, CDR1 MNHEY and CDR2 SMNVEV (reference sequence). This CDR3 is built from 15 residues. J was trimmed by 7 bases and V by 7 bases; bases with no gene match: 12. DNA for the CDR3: TGTGCCAGCACCGAGGGGACAGGAGGTTGGAATGAGCAGTTCTTC. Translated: CASTEGTGGWNEQFF.

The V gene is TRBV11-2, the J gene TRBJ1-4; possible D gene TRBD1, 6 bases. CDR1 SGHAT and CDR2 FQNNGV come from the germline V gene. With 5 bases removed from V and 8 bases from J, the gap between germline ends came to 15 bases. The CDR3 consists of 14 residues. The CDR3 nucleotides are TGTGCCAGCAGCCGGGGGGGGGCTGGGGAAAAACTGTTTTTT. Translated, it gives CASSRGGAGEKLFF.

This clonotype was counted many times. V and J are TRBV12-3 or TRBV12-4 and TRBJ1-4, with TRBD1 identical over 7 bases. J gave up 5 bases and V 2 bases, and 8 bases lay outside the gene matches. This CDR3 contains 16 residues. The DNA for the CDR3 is TGTGCCAGCAGTTTAAGCTCAGGGGGAGGGAATGAAAAACTGTTTTTT. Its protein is CASSLSSGGGNEKLFF.